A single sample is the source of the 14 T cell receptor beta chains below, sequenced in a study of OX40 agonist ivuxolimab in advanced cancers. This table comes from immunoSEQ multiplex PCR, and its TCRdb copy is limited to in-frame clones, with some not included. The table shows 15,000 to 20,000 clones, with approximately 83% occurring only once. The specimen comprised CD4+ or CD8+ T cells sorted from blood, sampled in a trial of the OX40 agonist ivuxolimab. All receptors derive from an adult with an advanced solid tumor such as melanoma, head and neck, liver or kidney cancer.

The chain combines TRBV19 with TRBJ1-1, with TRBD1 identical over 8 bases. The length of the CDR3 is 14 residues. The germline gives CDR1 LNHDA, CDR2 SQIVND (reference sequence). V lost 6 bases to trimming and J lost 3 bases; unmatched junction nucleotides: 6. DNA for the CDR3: TGTGCCAGTAGAGCAGGGGGCCTCGACACTGAAGCTTTCTTT. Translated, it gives CASRAGGLDTEAFF.

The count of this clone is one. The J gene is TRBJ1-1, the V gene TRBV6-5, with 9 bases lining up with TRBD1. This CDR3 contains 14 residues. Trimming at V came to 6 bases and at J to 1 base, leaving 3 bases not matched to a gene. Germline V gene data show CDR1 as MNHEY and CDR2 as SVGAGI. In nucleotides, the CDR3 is TGTGCCAGCAGCCGGACAGGGGAGAACACTGAAGCTTTCTTT. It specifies CASSRTGENTEAFF.

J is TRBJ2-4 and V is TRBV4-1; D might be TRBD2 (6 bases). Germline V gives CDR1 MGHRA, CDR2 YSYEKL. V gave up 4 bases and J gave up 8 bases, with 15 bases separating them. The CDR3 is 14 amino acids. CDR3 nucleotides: TGCGCCAGCAGCCTGGGACTGGTAGCCTACATTCAGTACTTC. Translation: CASSLGLVAYIQYF.

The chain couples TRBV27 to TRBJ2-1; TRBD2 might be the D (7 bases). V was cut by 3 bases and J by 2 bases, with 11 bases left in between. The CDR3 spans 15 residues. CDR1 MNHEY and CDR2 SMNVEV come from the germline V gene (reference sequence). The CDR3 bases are TGTGCCAGCAGTTTTGCCGGGGGGCCCTACAATGAGCAGTTCTTC. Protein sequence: CASSFAGGPYNEQFF.

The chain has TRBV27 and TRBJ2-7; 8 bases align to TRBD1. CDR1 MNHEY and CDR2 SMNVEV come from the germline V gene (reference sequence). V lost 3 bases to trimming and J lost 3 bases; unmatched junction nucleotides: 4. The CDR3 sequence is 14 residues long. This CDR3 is CASSLLDRVYEQYF. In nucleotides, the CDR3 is TGTGCCAGCAGTTTGTTGGACAGGGTCTACGAGCAGTACTTC.

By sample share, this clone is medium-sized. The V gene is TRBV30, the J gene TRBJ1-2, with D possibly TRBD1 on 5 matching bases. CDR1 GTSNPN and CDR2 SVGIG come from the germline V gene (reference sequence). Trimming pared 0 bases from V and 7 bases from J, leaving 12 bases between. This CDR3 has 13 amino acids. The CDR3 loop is CAWSVGSGAGYTF. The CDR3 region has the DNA TGTGCCTGGAGTGTCGGATCCGGGGCTGGCTACACCTTC. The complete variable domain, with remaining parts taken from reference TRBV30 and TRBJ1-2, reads SQTIHQWPATLVQPVGSPLSLECTVEGTSNPNLYWYRQAAGRGLQLLFYSVGIGQISSEVPQNLSASRPQDRQFILSSKKLLLSDSGFYLCAWSVGSGAGYTFGSGTRLTVV.

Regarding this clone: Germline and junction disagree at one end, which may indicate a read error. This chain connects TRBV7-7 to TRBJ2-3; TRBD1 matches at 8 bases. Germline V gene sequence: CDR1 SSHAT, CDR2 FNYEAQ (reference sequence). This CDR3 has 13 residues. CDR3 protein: CASSRTGTDTQYF. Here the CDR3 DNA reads TGTGCTAGCAGCCGGACAGGGACAGATACGCAGTATTTT. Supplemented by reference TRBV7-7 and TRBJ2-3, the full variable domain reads GAGVSQSPRYKVTKRGQDVTLRCDPISSHATLYWYQQALGQGPEFLTYFNYEAQPDKSGLPSDRFSAERPEGSISTLTIQRTEQRDSAMYRCASSRTGTDTQYFGPGTRLTVL.

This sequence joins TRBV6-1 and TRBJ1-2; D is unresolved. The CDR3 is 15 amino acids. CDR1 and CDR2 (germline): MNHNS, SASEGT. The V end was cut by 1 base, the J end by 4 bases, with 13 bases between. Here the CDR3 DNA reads TGTGCCAGCAGTGAAGGGGCAGGAATTATCTATGGCTACACCTTC. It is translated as CASSEGAGIIYGYTF.

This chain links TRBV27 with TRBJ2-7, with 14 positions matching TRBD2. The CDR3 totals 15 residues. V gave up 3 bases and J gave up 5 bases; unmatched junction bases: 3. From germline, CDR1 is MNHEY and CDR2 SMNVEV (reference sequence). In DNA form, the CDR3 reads TGTGCCAGCAGTTTTCAGGGACTAGCGGGAGACGAGCAGTACTTC. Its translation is CASSFQGLAGDEQYF.

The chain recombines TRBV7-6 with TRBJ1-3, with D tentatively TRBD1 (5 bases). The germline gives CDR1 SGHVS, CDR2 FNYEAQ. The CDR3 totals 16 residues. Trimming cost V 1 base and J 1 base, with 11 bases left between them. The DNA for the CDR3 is TGTGCCAGCAGCTTAGAGGCGGGGGGGTCTGGAAACACCATATATTTT. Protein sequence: CASSLEAGGSGNTIYF.

The CDR3 DNA sequence: TGTGCCAGCAGCGCCCGGGACACTAACTATGGCTACACCTTC. Its protein product is CASSARDTNYGYTF. The chain links TRBV4-2 to TRBJ1-2, with a weak D call TRBD1 (6 bases). The CDR3 is made up of 14 amino acids. The ends were cut back, 5 bases at V and 0 bases at J, with 10 bases in the middle. Germline V gene lookup returns CDR1 LGHNA and CDR2 YNFKEQ.

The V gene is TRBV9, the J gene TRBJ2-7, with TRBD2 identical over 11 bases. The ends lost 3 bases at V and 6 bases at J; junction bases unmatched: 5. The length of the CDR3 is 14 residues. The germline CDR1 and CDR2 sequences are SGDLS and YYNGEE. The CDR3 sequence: CASSATSGGSEQYF. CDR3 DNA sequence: TGTGCCAGCAGCGCCACTAGCGGGGGATCCGAGCAGTACTTC.

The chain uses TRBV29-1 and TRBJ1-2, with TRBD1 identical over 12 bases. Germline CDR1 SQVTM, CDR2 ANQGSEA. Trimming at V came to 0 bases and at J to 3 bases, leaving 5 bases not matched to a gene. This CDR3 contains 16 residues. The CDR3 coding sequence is TGCAGCGTTGAAGAAGAAGGGACAGGGGGCGACTATGGCTACACCTTC. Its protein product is CSVEEEGTGGDYGYTF.

The CDR3 DNA sequence: TGTGCCAGCAGTTACTCCGGAGATACGCAGTATTTT. As protein: CASSYSGDTQYF. J is TRBJ2-3 and V is TRBV6-5; D ambiguous. CDR3 length equals 12 residues. The germline gives CDR1 MNHEY, CDR2 SVGAGI. Trimming cost V 0 bases and J 5 bases, with 3 bases left between them.